This T cell receptor beta chain was captured by sequencing in a study of Graves' ophthalmopathy and Graves' hyperthyroidism. General observations from the study: Thyroid clonotypes that were expanded above 0.001 frequency mostly also appeared in blood. Ophthalmopathy cases were distinguished from stable hyperthyroidism by a 13-signature model, reaching about 91% sensitivity and around 81% specificity.

Amplifying from RNA transcripts, the study obtained TCR beta CDR3 regions. RT-PCR with HTBI primers came first, then second-round multiplex PCR. In TCRdb, the multiplex PCR reads were re-called with MiXCR into one record per CDR3 protein. The sample includes roughly 400,000 distinct CDR3 sequences, roughly 15% of them seen just once. This clonotype has ten or more counts. The antigen remains unidentified. The V end lost 8 bases, the J end lost 0 bases, and 11 bases lay between the germline ends. The germline V gene has CDR1 LNHNV and CDR2 YYDKDF (reference sequence). The CDR3 sequence is 14 residues long.

This chain links TRBV15 with TRBJ1-5; D not certain. Input material: peripheral blood. This sequence was found in an adult woman with stable Graves' hyperthyroidism. DNA of the CDR3: TGTGCCACCGGCTGGGTTAATAGCAATCAGCCCCAGCATTTT. It specifies CATGWVNSNQPQHF. The full variable domain, completed using reference TRBV15 and TRBJ1-5, is DAMVIQNPRYQVTQFGKPVTLSCSQTLNHNVMYWYQQKSSQAPKLLFHYYDKDFNNEADTPDNFQSRRPNTSFCFLDIRSPGLGDTAMYLCATGWVNSNQPQHFGDGTRLSIL.